This T cell receptor (beta chain) was recorded in a study of PD-L1 blockade in urothelial cancer. Study overall: Patients commenced intravenous atezolizumab, 1,200 mg every 3 weeks, in about 2014. Investigators checked blood 3 weeks (second dose) and 6 weeks after treatment start. Study-wide results and limits: In blood sampled pretreatment, TCR clonality below the median predicted better survival.

V was pared by 8 bases and J by 3 bases, with 5 bases of the junction left unmatched. CDR3 length equals 13 residues. Germline lookup yields CDR1 MDHEN and CDR2 SYDVKM. Notes on this clone: Antigen unknown.

Time point meaning: pretreatment peripheral blood. The table came from immunoSEQ multiplex PCR; TCRdb's copy has only in-frame clones and leaves some out. The data contain fewer than 75,000 clones, 85% to 90% of them singletons. This specimen was PBMCs, taken around atezolizumab (anti-PD-L1) treatment. The rearrangement joins TRBV28 to TRBJ2-7, with 9 bases identical to TRBD1. The receptor's source is a man aged 65 to 79 with urothelial cancer. CDR3 sequence reads: CASRDRALYEQYF. CDR3 in DNA: TGTGCCAGCCGGGACAGGGCCCTCTACGAGCAGTACTTC.